This T cell receptor beta chain was sequenced for a study of blood T cell repertoires in COVID-19. Study-wide context: Sites in the United States, Italy and Spain provided acute and convalescent COVID-19 samples. T cells, B-cell-depleted T cells, or PBMCs provided the cDNA or gDNA that served as material.

Source study methods: Amplification of reference gene primers was used by the study to estimate nucleated cell counts. Produced via immunoSEQ multiplex PCR; TCRdb's table is partial and in-frame only. V, J and clone size derive from that table, while D and trimming were established from the DNA sequence. The sample includes fewer than 250,000 clones, around four fifths seen only once; the top ten take 5.5% to 7.5%. CDR1 and CDR2 from the germline V gene are SNHLY and FYNNEI. Trimming took off 5 bases at V and 3 bases at J, with 7 bases between the two ends. CDR3 length: 13 residues. The specimen was peripheral blood. The sequence came from a woman aged 55-75 years with active or convalescent COVID-19. This chain uses TRBV2 with TRBJ2-2, with D perhaps TRBD2 (5 bases). The CDR3 protein is CASSRGDTGELFF. CDR3 in DNA: TGTGCCAGCAGTCGGGGAGACACCGGGGAGCTGTTTTTT.